This T cell receptor beta chain was recovered during a study of tumor and adjacent non-tumor tissue in lung cancer. About the research overall: The cohort had approximately 12 adenocarcinoma, a couple of squamous cell and 1 small cell patients. Approximately 4 million productive TCRbeta reads were obtained per sample on average. Study results and caveats: Tumor repertoires had a smaller top 100 clone share than normal lung. Shorter survival was associated with higher TCR diversity in tumors.

This sample's RNA came from whole unsorted tissue. The normal lung tissue was taken more than 3 cm from the tumor edge. Germline CDR1 SNHLY, CDR2 FYNNEI. The CDR3 runs to 16 residues. On this clonotype itself: Its antigen remains unidentified. Relative to the germline gene, one junction end is altered; a read error may explain this.

TCRbeta libraries were built with three rounds of nested PCR, modified from ARM-PCR. TCRdb itself ran the multiplex PCR reads through MiXCR, one entry per CDR3 protein. The table lists about 90,000 distinct CDR3 sequences, roughly 77% of them singletons. The specimen was distant non-tumor lung tissue. The chain recombines TRBV2 with TRBJ2-2; TRBD1 aligns across 7 bases. This TCR came from a woman aged 45 to 65 with non-small cell lung cancer. CDR3 sequence reads: CASSATGALNTGELSF. The CDR3 DNA reads TGTGCCAGCAGCGCCACAGGGGCCTTAAACACCGGGGAGCTGTCTTTT. The full variable domain, with the rest looked up from reference TRBV2 and TRBJ2-2, is EPEVTQTPSHQVTQMGQEVILRCVPISNHLYFYWYRQILGQKVEFLVSFYNNEISEKSEIFDDQFSVERPDGSNFTLKIRSTKLEDSAMYFCASSATGALNTGELSFGEGSRLTVL.